The entry that follows covers one T cell receptor beta chain sequence. The record originates from a study of blood T cell repertoires in COVID-19. Study-wide context: Collection of acute and convalescent COVID-19 samples took place in the United States, Italy and Spain.

Germline assignment: CDR1 SGDLS and CDR2 YYNGEE. Trimming shortened V by 0 bases and J by 8 bases, and 13 bases separated the two germline ends. This CDR3 contains 14 residues. Assay used: immunoSEQ multiplex PCR; TCRdb lists only in-frame clones, some missing. Of about 200,000 clones in the sample, 86% were seen once. This chain joins TRBV9 and TRBJ2-3, with D perhaps matching TRBD1 (7 bases). The receptor's source is a woman in her thirties or forties with acute COVID-19. The sequenced material came from PBMCs or T cells enriched from blood (not recorded which). CDR3 in DNA: TGTGCCAGCAGCGTAGACTACAGGGGAGGTACGCAGTATTTT. This gives the protein CASSVDYRGGTQYF.